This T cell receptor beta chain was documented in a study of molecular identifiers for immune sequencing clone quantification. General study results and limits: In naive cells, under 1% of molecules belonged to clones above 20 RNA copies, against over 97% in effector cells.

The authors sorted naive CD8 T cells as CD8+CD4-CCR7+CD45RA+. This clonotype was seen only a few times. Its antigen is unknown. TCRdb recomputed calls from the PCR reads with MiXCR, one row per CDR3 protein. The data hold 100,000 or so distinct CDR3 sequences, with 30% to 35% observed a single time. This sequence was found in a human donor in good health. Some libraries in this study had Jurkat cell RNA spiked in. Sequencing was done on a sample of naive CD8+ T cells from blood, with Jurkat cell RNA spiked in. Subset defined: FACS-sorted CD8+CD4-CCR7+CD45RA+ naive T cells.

CDR3 in amino acids: CASRQGVHTQYF. The DNA of the CDR3 is TGTGCCAGCAGGCAAGGGGTGCATACGCAGTATTTT. The rearrangement uses TRBV27 and TRBJ2-3; TRBD1 might be the D (5 bases). CDR1 and CDR2 (germline): MNHEY, SMNVEV (reference sequence). The CDR3 sequence is 12 residues long. Trimming pared 6 bases from V and 7 bases from J, leaving 11 bases between.